This T cell receptor (beta chain) was found in a study of beta chain features in type 1 diabetes. Whole-study results and caveats: Shortening of TCRB CDR3s, moderate but significant, appeared in all four CD4+ subsets of Type 1 diabetes patients. In comparison with healthy donors, patients had naive, central memory and Treg TCRB repertoires that appeared more similar.

Purities in excess of 95% were seen in all sorted populations. The CDR3 totals 17 residues. Germline V CDR1 and CDR2: KGHSH, LQKENI. V was clipped by 2 bases and J by 7 bases; unmatched bases: 14. All of the isolated RNA was reverse transcribed, so expressed TCRB transcripts were sequenced. The protocol was immunoSEQ multiplex PCR, while the TCRdb copy is restricted to in-frame clones and leaves out a portion. The sample yields approximately 260,000 clones, approximately 25% seen once. This clone was seen only a few times. Its target is unknown. Sequenced input: naive CD4+ T cells from blood. This chain connects TRBV18 to TRBJ2-4; 7 bases match TRBD1. The clonotype was recovered from a woman aged 30 to 39 with type 1 diabetes. CDR3 sequence: CASSPFLPTGAINIQYF. CDR3 nucleotides: TGTGCCAGCTCACCATTTCTCCCCACAGGGGCGATCAACATTCAGTACTTC.